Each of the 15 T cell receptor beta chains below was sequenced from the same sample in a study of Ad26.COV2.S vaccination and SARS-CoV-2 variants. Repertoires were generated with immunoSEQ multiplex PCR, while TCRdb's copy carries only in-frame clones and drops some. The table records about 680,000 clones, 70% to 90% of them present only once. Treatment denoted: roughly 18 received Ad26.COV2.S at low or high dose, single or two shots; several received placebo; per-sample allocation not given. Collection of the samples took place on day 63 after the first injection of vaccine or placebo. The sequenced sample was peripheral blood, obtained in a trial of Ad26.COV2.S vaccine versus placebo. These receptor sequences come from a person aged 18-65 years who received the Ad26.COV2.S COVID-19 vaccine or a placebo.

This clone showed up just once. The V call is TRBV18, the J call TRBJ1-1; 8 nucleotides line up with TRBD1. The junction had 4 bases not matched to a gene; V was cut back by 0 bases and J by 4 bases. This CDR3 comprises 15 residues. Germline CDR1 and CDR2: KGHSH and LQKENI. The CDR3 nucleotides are TGTGCCAGCTCACCACCCCAGGGGGCGGGCACTGAAGCTTTCTTT. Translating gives CASSPPQGAGTEAFF.

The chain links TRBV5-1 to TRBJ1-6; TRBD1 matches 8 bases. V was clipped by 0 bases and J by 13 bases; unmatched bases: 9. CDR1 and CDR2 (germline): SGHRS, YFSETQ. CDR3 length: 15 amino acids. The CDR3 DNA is TGCGCCAGCAGCTTGGGACAGGGGCCCACAGTTCCCCTCCACTTT. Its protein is CASSLGQGPTVPLHF.

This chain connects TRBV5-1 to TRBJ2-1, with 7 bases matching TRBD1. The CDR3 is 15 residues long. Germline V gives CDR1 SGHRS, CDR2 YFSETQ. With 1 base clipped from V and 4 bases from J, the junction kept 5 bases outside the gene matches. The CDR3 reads CASSLTGTVYNEQFF. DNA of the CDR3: TGCGCCAGCAGCTTGACCGGGACAGTATACAATGAGCAGTTCTTC.

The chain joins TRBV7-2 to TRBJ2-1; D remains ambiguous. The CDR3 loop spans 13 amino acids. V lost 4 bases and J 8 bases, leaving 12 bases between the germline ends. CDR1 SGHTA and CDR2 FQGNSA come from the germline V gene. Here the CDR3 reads CASSSLPVDEQFF. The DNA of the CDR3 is TGTGCCAGCAGCTCCCTGCCGGTCGATGAGCAGTTCTTC.

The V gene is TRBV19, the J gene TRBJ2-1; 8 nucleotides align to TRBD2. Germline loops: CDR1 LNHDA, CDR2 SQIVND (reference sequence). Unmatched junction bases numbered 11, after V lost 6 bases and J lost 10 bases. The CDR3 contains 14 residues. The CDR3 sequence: CASRPGSGAGEQFF. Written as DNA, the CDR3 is TGTGCCAGTAGGCCCGGTAGCGGGGCGGGAGAGCAGTTCTTC.

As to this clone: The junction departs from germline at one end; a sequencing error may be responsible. The CDR3 sequence: CASRLDSTIGELFF. The CDR3 DNA reads as TGTGCCAGCAGATTGGACAGCACGATCGGGGAGCTGTTTTTT. The rearrangement links TRBV5-4 to TRBJ2-2; D is possibly TRBD1 (6 bases). This CDR3 region has 14 residues. Germline V gene data show CDR1 as SGHNT and CDR2 as YYREEE (reference sequence).

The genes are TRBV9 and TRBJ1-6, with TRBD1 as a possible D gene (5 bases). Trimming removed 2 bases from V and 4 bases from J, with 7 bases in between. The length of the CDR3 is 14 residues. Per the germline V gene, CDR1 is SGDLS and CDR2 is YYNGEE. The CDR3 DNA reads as TGTGCCAGCAGCGTGGGGGATTATAATTCACCCCTCCACTTT. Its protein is CASSVGDYNSPLHF.

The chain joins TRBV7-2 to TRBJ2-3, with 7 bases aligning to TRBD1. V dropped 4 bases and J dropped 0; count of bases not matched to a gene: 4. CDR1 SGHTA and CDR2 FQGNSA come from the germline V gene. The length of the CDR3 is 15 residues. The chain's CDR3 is CASSSRQGSTDTQYF. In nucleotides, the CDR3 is TGTGCCAGCAGCTCCCGACAGGGTAGCACAGATACGCAGTATTTT.

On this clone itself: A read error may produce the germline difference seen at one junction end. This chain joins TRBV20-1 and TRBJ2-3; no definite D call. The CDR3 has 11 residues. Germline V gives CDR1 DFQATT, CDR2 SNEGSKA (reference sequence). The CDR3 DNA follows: TGCAGTGCTAGAGATGAACTTTGGACGAGTTTT. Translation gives CSARDELWTSF.

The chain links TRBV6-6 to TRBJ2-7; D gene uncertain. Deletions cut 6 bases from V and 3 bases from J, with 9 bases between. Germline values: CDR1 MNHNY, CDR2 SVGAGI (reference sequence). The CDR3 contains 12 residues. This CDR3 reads CASSYRVYEQYF. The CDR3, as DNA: TGTGCCAGCAGCTACCGGGTCTACGAGCAGTACTTC.

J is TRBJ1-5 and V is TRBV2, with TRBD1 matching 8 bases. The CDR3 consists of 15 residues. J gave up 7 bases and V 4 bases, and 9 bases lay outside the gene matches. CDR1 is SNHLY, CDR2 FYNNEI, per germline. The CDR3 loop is CASSGQGANGQPQHF. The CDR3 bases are TGTGCCAGCAGTGGTCAGGGGGCGAACGGCCAGCCCCAGCATTTT.

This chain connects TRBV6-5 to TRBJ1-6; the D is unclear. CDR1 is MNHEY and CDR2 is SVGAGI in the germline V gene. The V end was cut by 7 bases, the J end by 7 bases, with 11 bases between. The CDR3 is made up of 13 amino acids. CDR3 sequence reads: CASNRGGNSPLHF. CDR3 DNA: TGTGCCAGCAATCGGGGAGGGAATTCACCCCTCCACTTT.

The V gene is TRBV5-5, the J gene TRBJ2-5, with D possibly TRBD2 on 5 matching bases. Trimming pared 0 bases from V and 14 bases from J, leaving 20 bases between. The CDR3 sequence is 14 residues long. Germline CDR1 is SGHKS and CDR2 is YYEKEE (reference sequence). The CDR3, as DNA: TGTGCCAGCAGCTTGGTGGGTAGCGTGGGCCCCCTATACTTC. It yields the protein CASSLVGSVGPLYF. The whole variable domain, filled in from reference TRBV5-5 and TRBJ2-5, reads DAGVTQSPTHLIKTRGQQVTLRCSPISGHKSVSWYQQVLGQGPQFIFQYYEKEERGRGNFPDRFSARQFPNYSSELNVNALLLGDSALYLCASSLVGSVGPLYFGPGTRLLVL.

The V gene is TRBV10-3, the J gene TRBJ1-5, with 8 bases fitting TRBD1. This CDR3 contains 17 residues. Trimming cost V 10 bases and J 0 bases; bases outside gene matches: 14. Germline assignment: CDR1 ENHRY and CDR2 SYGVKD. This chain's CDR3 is CATGTDRVAHSNQPQHF. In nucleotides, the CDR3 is TGTGCCACCGGAACGGACAGGGTCGCTCATAGCAATCAGCCCCAGCATTTT.

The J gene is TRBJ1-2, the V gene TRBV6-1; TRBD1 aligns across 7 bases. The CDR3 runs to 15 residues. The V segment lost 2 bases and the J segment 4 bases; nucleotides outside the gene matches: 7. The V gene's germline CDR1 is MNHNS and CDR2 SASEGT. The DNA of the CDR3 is TGTGCCAGCAGTGAATTATGGGGACAGTCCTATGGCTACACCTTC. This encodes CASSELWGQSYGYTF.